The 24 T cell receptor beta chains reported below all come from one sample, sequenced in a study of control samples from healthy donors and cancer patients. The method was immunoSEQ multiplex PCR; TCRdb's version includes in-frame clones alone and lacks a portion of them. Counted here are about 140,000 clones, roughly 92% occurring once; the ten biggest clones make up about 12%. Sequenced sample: blood. These receptors all stem from a man aged 40-50 years in good health.

The V call is TRBV5-6, the J call TRBJ2-7; no definite D call. Germline V gives CDR1 SGHDT, CDR2 YYEEEE. The ends were cut back, 1 base at V and 4 bases at J, with 18 bases in the middle. This CDR3 has 16 amino acids. The CDR3 spells CASSLNLGQTSYEQYF. The CDR3 DNA follows: TGTGCCAGCAGCTTGAATCTTGGGCAGACAAGTTACGAGCAGTACTTC.

This rearrangement joins TRBV11-2 to TRBJ1-4; TRBD1 might be the D (5 bases). There are 15 residues in the CDR3. With 5 bases removed from V and 0 bases from J, the gap between germline ends came to 10 bases. Germline V gene lookup returns CDR1 SGHAT and CDR2 FQNNGV. The CDR3 region has the DNA TGTGCCAGCAGCCGGGGGGGAACAACTAATGAAAAACTGTTTTTT. The encoded protein is CASSRGGTTNEKLFF.

The rearrangement uses TRBV12-3 or TRBV12-4 and TRBJ2-3; unclear D gene. Trimming took 7 bases from V and 5 from J, leaving 10 bases between them. The CDR3 spans 12 residues. CDR3 DNA: TGTGCCAGCACCGACCGGATAGATACGCAGTATTTT. It yields the protein CASTDRIDTQYF.

The rearrangement joins TRBV29-1 to TRBJ1-1; D is uncertain. V was cut by 5 bases and J by 1 base, with 5 bases left in between. The CDR3 runs 11 residues. Germline V gene sequence: CDR1 SQVTM, CDR2 ANQGSEA. The CDR3 is CSVPRNTEAFF. The CDR3 DNA reads TGCAGCGTTCCAAGGAACACTGAAGCTTTCTTT.

This clone was counted a single time. This rearrangement joins TRBV5-6 to TRBJ1-2; 7 bases are shared with TRBD1. Germline trimming cut 1 base from V and 2 bases from J; bases unmatched to any gene: 2. The germline gives CDR1 SGHDT, CDR2 YYEEEE. CDR3 length equals 14 residues. The CDR3 region has the DNA TGTGCCAGCAGCTTGAAGGGGGCGAACTATGGCTACACCTTC. Amino acid sequence: CASSLKGANYGYTF. The variable domain in full, with the rest retrieved from reference TRBV5-6 and TRBJ1-2, is DAGVTQSPTHLIKTRGQQVTLRCSPKSGHDTVSWYQQALGQGPQFIFQYYEEEERQRGNFPDRFSGHQFPNYSSELNVNALLLGDSALYLCASSLKGANYGYTFGSGTRLTVV.

This rearrangement joins TRBV28 to TRBJ2-4, with D unclear. Germline CDR1 and CDR2: MDHEN and SYDVKM. V lost 3 bases and J lost 0, with 9 bases in between. The CDR3 loop spans 15 amino acids. The CDR3 region has the DNA TGTGCCAGCAGTTTGGTCTCCGAAGCCAAAAACATTCAGTACTTC. This translates into CASSLVSEAKNIQYF.

The chain carries TRBV4-3 and TRBJ1-3, with D possibly matching TRBD1 (5 bases). Germline CDR1 reads LGHNA; CDR2 reads YSLEER. The CDR3 is 18 amino acids. The ends were cut back, 4 bases at V and 0 bases at J, with 19 bases in the middle. This CDR3 reads CASSPSGLSALSGNTIYF. As DNA, the CDR3 is TGCGCCAGCAGCCCATCGGGACTATCGGCCCTCTCTGGAAACACCATATATTTT.

The chain combines TRBV27 with TRBJ1-2; TRBD1 matches at 7 bases. From germline, CDR1 is MNHEY and CDR2 SMNVEV (reference sequence). The CDR3 is 14 amino acids. The junction had 11 bases not matched to a gene; V was cut back by 5 bases and J by 8 bases. CDR3 sequence reads: CASSPTGAPGGYTF. The CDR3 coding sequence is TGTGCCAGCAGTCCAACAGGGGCCCCTGGGGGCTACACCTTC.

This clone has a single count. This rearrangement joins TRBV25-1 to TRBJ2-1; TRBD2 is a possible D gene (6 bases). V lost 1 base and J lost 9, with 13 bases in between. The CDR3 extends over 14 amino acids. Germline-derived CDR1 and CDR2 are MGHDK and SYGVNS. The CDR3 DNA sequence: TGTGCCAGCAGTGAATCAAGCTTGGGGGGTGAGCAGTTCTTC. This sequence encodes CASSESSLGGEQFF.

The CDR3 nucleotides read TGTGCCACCAGTGATTCAGGACACAAGAACACTGAAGCTTTCTTT. Translation: CATSDSGHKNTEAFF. The gene calls are TRBV24-1 and TRBJ1-1, with D perhaps matching TRBD1 (5 bases). This CDR3 has 15 residues. V lost 2 bases and J 1 base, leaving 10 bases between the germline ends. CDR1 KGHDR and CDR2 SFDVKD come from the germline V gene.

This clone appeared a few times. The CDR3 reads CASSESITGGNTEAFF. The CDR3 DNA sequence: TGCGCCAGCAGTGAGTCGATAACCGGGGGTAACACTGAAGCTTTCTTT. This chain links TRBV10-2 with TRBJ1-1; D perhaps matches TRBD1 (5 bases). Germline CDR1 reads WSHSY; CDR2 reads SAAADI. The CDR3 sequence is 16 residues long. V shed 0 bases and J shed 2 bases, with 13 bases lying between them.

The J gene is TRBJ2-5, the V gene TRBV5-6; D uncertain. Germline-derived CDR1 and CDR2 are SGHDT and YYEEEE. Deletions cut 4 bases from V and 7 bases from J, with 14 bases between. CDR3 length: 13 amino acids. The CDR3 loop is CASSLRTKATQYF. The CDR3 nucleotides read TGTGCCAGCAGCCTCCGGACCAAGGCGACCCAGTACTTC.

This clone was counted a single time. This sequence joins TRBV7-3 and TRBJ2-1; TRBD1 agrees at 7 bases. CDR1 and CDR2 (germline): SGHTA, FQGTGA. The CDR3 extends over 14 amino acids. The V and J ends lost 10 bases and 8 bases, in that order; junction bases with no gene match: 14. The CDR3 bases are TGTGCCACCCGAAGGGCAGGGGGTATGGATGAGCAGTTCTTC. Amino acid sequence: CATRRAGGMDEQFF.

The chain links TRBV1 to TRBJ1-1; no check of the table's D call, TRBD1, against the DNA was made. TRBV1 is marked as a pseudogene. CDR3 length: 13 residues. The CDR3 spells CTIEQGWDTEAFF. CDR3 nucleotides: TGCACCATTGAACAGGGGTGGGACACTGAAGCTTTCTTT.

J is TRBJ2-7 and V is TRBV11-2; D might be TRBD2 (5 bases). Germline CDR1 SGHAT, CDR2 FQNNGV. Trimming cost V 5 bases and J 0 bases, with 17 bases left between them. The CDR3 totals 16 residues. CDR3 protein: CASSHPVTNPSYEQYF. In DNA form, the CDR3 reads TGTGCCAGCAGCCATCCGGTGACTAACCCCTCCTACGAGCAGTACTTC.

V and J are TRBV18 and TRBJ2-1, with D unresolved. The CDR3 covers 13 residues. V dropped 3 bases and J dropped 5 bases, with 8 bases sitting between them. The germline gives CDR1 KGHSH, CDR2 LQKENI. Written as DNA, the CDR3 is TGTGCCAGCTCACCCTGGCGCGACAATGAGCAGTTCTTC. This encodes CASSPWRDNEQFF.

This CDR3 reads CASSLSYNNEQFF. The CDR3 bases are TGTGCCAGCAGTTTATCCTATAACAATGAGCAGTTCTTC. The chain is built from TRBV12-3 or TRBV12-4 and TRBJ2-1; D gene ambiguous. Trimming cost V 2 bases and J 5 bases, with 7 bases left between them. There are 13 residues in the CDR3.

This clone occurred once. This rearrangement joins TRBV7-9 to TRBJ2-7, with D uncertain. This CDR3 has 16 residues. The germline gives CDR1 SEHNR, CDR2 FQNEAQ (reference sequence). V lost 3 bases to trimming and J lost 3 bases, with 18 bases between them. The CDR3 region is CASSLRSGGRIYEQYF. In DNA, the CDR3 is TGTGCCAGCAGCTTGCGGTCGGGCGGACGGATCTACGAGCAGTACTTC.

This rearrangement joins TRBV28 to TRBJ2-3, with TRBD1 matching 9 bases. The CDR3 sequence is 15 residues long. J was trimmed by 3 bases and V by 5 bases; bases with no gene match: 6. The V gene's germline CDR1 is MDHEN and CDR2 SYDVKM. The CDR3 reads CASSTRQGGTDTQYF. As DNA, the CDR3 is TGTGCCAGCAGTACACGACAGGGGGGTACAGATACGCAGTATTTT.

The chain recombines TRBV19 with TRBJ2-1; D is possibly TRBD2 (6 bases). The CDR3 length is 15 residues. Between the trimmed V and J ends, which lost 8 bases and 6 bases, there was a span of 20 bases. The germline gives CDR1 LNHDA, CDR2 SQIVND (reference sequence). CDR3 bases: TGTGCCAGTCGCCCCCCGGCGGGGTACCCCAATGAGCAGTTCTTC. It specifies CASRPPAGYPNEQFF.

V is TRBV25-1 and J is TRBJ1-1; 10 positions agree with TRBD1. CDR1 MGHDK and CDR2 SYGVNS come from the germline V gene. V lost 6 bases to trimming and J lost 7 bases; unmatched junction nucleotides: 11. This CDR3 contains 15 residues. The DNA for the CDR3 is TGTGCCAGCAGGGCCCCCGGGACAGGGGATCATGAAGCTTTCTTT. Translation: CASRAPGTGDHEAFF.

CDR3 residues: CASSLDPGETQYF. The CDR3 DNA sequence: TGTGCCAGCAGCTTAGACCCGGGAGAGACCCAGTACTTC. The genes are TRBV7-2 and TRBJ2-5, with unresolved D. The germline gives CDR1 SGHTA, CDR2 FQGNSA. The CDR3 sequence is 13 residues long. V was pared by 1 base and J by 4 bases, with 7 bases between.

This clone was observed a single time. The genes are TRBV5-1 and TRBJ2-7; 8 nucleotides line up with TRBD2. The trim removed 2 bases at V and 3 bases at J, leaving 7 bases unmatched. The CDR3 runs to 15 residues. Germline V CDR1 and CDR2: SGHRS, YFSETQ. DNA of the CDR3: TGCGCCAGCAGCTTAGTATCGAGCGGGAGCTACGAGCAGTACTTC. Translating it yields CASSLVSSGSYEQYF.

This clone was detected only a few times. The chain recombines TRBV6-6 with TRBJ2-7; D gene uncertain. Looked up from germline, CDR1 is MNHNY and CDR2 is SVGAGI (reference sequence). The CDR3 consists of 15 residues. The V end lost 11 bases, the J end lost 0 bases, and 20 bases lay between the germline ends. The CDR3 coding sequence is TGTGCCGCTCGCCTGGACGGCTCAAGCTCCTACGAGCAGTACTTC. This codes for CAARLDGSSSYEQYF.